This T cell receptor (beta chain) was identified in a study of T cell changes during pregnancy in multiple sclerosis. Sequenced by immunoSEQ multiplex PCR; TCRdb stores in-frame clones only, minus some. The sample holds 56,000 or so clones, about 91% seen once. From germline, CDR1 is SGHVS and CDR2 FQNEAQ. This CDR3 comprises 19 residues. V shed 4 bases and J 6 bases; nucleotides not matched to a gene: 13. The source of this sequence is a female donor with multiple sclerosis, enrolled in a pregnancy study. The input for sequencing was peripheral blood, taken after pregnancy. The rearrangement uses TRBV7-8 and TRBJ2-3; TRBD2 agrees at 16 bases. Here the CDR3 reads CASSSGTSGGARRSDTQYF. CDR3 bases: TGTGCCAGCAGCTCCGGGACTAGCGGGGGGGCCCGTCGATCTGATACGCAGTATTTT.